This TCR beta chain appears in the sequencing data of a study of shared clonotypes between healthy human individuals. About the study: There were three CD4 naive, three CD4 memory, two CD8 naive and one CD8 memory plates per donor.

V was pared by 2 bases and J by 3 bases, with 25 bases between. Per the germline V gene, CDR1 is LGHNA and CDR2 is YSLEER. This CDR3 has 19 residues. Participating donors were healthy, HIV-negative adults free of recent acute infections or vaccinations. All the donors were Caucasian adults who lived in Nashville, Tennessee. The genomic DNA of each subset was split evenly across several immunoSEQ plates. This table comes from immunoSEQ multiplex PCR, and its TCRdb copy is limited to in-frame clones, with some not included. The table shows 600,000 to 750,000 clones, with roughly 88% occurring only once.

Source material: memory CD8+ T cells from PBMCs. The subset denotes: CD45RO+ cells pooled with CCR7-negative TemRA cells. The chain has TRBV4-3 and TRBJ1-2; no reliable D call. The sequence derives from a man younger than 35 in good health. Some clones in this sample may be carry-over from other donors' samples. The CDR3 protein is CASSQWPNEWSREDYGYTF. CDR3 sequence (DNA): TGCGCCAGCAGCCAATGGCCAAATGAGTGGTCGCGCGAGGACTATGGCTACACCTTC.